Listed below are T cell receptor beta chains from one sample, sequenced in a study of shared clonotypes between healthy human individuals. The method was immunoSEQ multiplex PCR; TCRdb's version includes in-frame clones alone and lacks a portion of them. The table shows 2 million to 2.5 million clones, with roughly 93% occurring only once. The sequencing sample was made of naive CD4+ T cells from PBMCs. These receptor sequences come from a man between 18 and 29 years old in good health. Some clones in this sample may be carry-over from other donors' samples. The CDR3 runs from the conserved cysteine through the conserved F or W. Fields, in order: V gene, D gene, clone size, J gene, CDR3 protein, CDR3 DNA. D genes are given only for firm matches. Size tells how often a clone was seen (once, few, many) or the class of an expanded clone, and some rows leave it out.

>TRBV7-2|-|-|TRBJ2-7
CASSLISSDEQYF
TGTGCCAGCAGCTTAATTAGTTCGGACGAGCAGTACTTC
>TRBV5-1|-|-|TRBJ1-6
CASSLGTGSPLHF
TGCGCCAGCAGCTTGGGTACAGGATCACCCCTCCACTTT
>TRBV7-8|-|-|TRBJ1-4
CASSSLNWGEKLFF
TGTGCCAGCAGCTCCCTCAACTGGGGGGAAAAACTGTTTTTT
>TRBV5-1|TRBD2|-|TRBJ2-3
CASSLGLAGGSTDTQYF
TGCGCCAGCAGCTTGGGGCTAGCGGGAGGTAGCACAGATACGCAGTATTTT
>TRBV7-2|-|-|TRBJ2-7
CASSLGGGSYEQYF
TGTGCCAGCAGCTTAGGCGGCGGTTCCTACGAGCAGTACTTC
>TRBV9|-|once|TRBJ1-1
CASSVAGGVHTEAFF
TGTGCCAGCAGCGTCGCCGGGGGCGTCCACACTGAAGCTTTCTTT
>TRBV5-4|TRBD1|-|TRBJ1-4
CASSLTLTGGNEKLFF
TGTGCCAGCAGCTTAACCCTGACAGGGGGCAATGAAAAACTGTTTTTT
>TRBV5-4|-|-|TRBJ2-3
CASSPTMGGASTDTQYF
TGTGCCAGCAGCCCCACCATGGGCGGGGCTAGCACAGATACGCAGTATTTT
>TRBV18|TRBD2|-|TRBJ2-7
CASSPGGDEVYF
TGTGCCAGCTCACCAGGGGGGGACGAGGTTTACTTC
>TRBV7-2|-|-|TRBJ2-5
CATTATETQYF
TGTGCCACCACAGCCACCGAGACCCAGTACTTC
>TRBV18|TRBD1|-|TRBJ2-2
CASSPMGQGDTGELFF
TGTGCCAGCTCACCGATGGGACAGGGGGATACCGGGGAGCTGTTTTTT
>TRBV28|TRBD1|-|TRBJ1-2
CASSPYPGQGVDGYTF
TGTGCCAGCAGTCCATACCCGGGACAGGGGGTTGATGGCTACACCTTC
>TRBV7-3|-|-|TRBJ1-1
CASSLTGWNTEAFF
TGTGCCAGCAGCTTAACAGGGTGGAACACTGAAGCTTTCTTT
>TRBV7-8|-|-|TRBJ2-4
CASRERPTGSRDIQYF
TGTGCCAGCAGGGAAAGGCCTACAGGATCCAGGGACATTCAGTACTTC
>TRBV29-1|-|-|TRBJ2-7
CRFSFCYEQYF
TGCCGCTTTTCCTTTTGCTACGAGCAGTACTTC
>TRBV2|TRBD2|-|TRBJ2-1
CASRGTSGRIEQFF
TGTGCCAGCAGAGGGACTAGCGGGAGAATTGAGCAGTTCTTC
>TRBV28|-|-|TRBJ2-7
CASSSGTLASDEQYF
TGTGCCAGCAGTTCGGGGACACTTGCTTCCGACGAGCAGTACTTC
>TRBV7-9|-|-|TRBJ2-7
CASSPPASKGVEYEQYF
TGTGCCAGCAGCCCCCCCGCAAGTAAGGGGGTCGAGTACGAGCAGTACTTC
>TRBV5-8|TRBD1|-|TRBJ2-2
CASSRGQGGELFF
TGTGCCAGCAGCAGGGGACAGGGCGGGGAGCTGTTTTTT
>TRBV15|-|-|TRBJ1-5
CATSPIFDPNQPQHF
TGTGCCACCAGTCCGATTTTCGACCCTAATCAGCCCCAGCATTTT
>TRBV19|TRBD2|-|TRBJ2-1
CASSMIGGSVDEQFF
TGTGCCAGTAGTATGATCGGCGGGAGTGTGGATGAGCAGTTCTTC
>TRBV7-2|-|-|TRBJ2-7
CASSLYYLSGPPYEQYF
TGTGCCAGCAGCTTATACTATTTGAGCGGGCCCCCCTACGAGCAGTACTTC
>TRBV10-3|-|-|TRBJ1-1
CAISEYEQGPTEAFF
TGTGCCATCAGTGAGTATGAACAGGGTCCCACTGAAGCTTTCTTT
>TRBV14|-|once|TRBJ2-2
CASSQAAGTGELFF
TGTGCCAGCAGCCAAGCTGCGGGGACCGGGGAGCTGTTTTTT
>TRBV2|TRBD1|-|TRBJ1-2
CASSETGTGGGYTF
TGTGCCAGCAGCGAGACCGGGACAGGTGGAGGCTACACCTTC
>TRBV11-1|-|-|TRBJ2-3
CASSFYSGAFSTDTQYF
TGTGCCAGCAGCTTTTACTCCGGGGCTTTTAGCACAGATACGCAGTATTTT
>TRBV7-9|TRBD2|-|TRBJ2-3
CASSLLAGAENTQYF
TGTGCCAGCAGCTTACTAGCGGGAGCCGAGAATACGCAGTATTTT
>TRBV5-1|-|-|TRBJ2-2
CASSLEAGVTGELFF
TGCGCCAGCAGCTTGGAGGCAGGCGTCACCGGGGAGCTGTTTTTT
>TRBV2|-|-|TRBJ1-2
CASTWGVEGYTF
TGTGCCAGCACGTGGGGAGTGGAGGGCTACACCTTC
>TRBV7-2|-|-|TRBJ1-5
CASSPKAGVGYQPQHF
TGTGCCAGCAGCCCCAAGGCGGGTGTGGGATATCAGCCCCAGCATTTT
>TRBV4-1|TRBD2|-|TRBJ2-1
CASSHPRPSGTYNEQFF
TGCGCCAGCAGCCATCCCCGGCCTAGCGGTACCTACAATGAGCAGTTCTTC
>TRBV30|-|few|TRBJ1-1
CAWSPRDTEAFF
TGTGCCTGGAGCCCTCGGGACACTGAAGCTTTCTTT
>TRBV19|-|-|TRBJ2-3
CASSLREGTDTQYF
TGTGCCAGTAGCCTACGGGAAGGGACAGATACGCAGTATTTT
>TRBV6-5|-|-|TRBJ2-3
CASRAMTGFGTQYF
TGTGCCAGCCGGGCTATGACGGGGTTTGGTACGCAGTATTTT
>TRBV19|-|-|TRBJ1-1
CASSGTAGRGTEAFF
TGTGCCAGTAGTGGGACTGCCGGGAGGGGAACTGAAGCTTTCTTT
>TRBV7-9|-|-|TRBJ1-3
CASSYPGRASGNTIYF
TGTGCCAGCAGCTACCCCGGTAGGGCCTCTGGAAACACCATATATTTT
>TRBV6-1|TRBD2|-|TRBJ2-1
CASSEPTSGSRDEQFF
TGTGCCAGCAGTGAACCGACTAGCGGGAGTAGGGATGAGCAGTTCTTC
>TRBV27|TRBD2|-|TRBJ2-7
CASSLSAHWRGTYEQYF
TGTGCCAGCAGTTTATCCGCTCACTGGCGGGGGACCTACGAGCAGTACTTC
>TRBV28|-|-|TRBJ2-7
CASRHGKWVGEQYF
TGTGCCAGCAGACACGGGAAGTGGGTCGGCGAGCAGTACTTC
>TRBV28|TRBD1|-|TRBJ1-5
CASTPGQNQPQHF
TGTGCCAGCACCCCGGGACAGAATCAGCCCCAGCATTTT
>TRBV10-1|-|few|TRBJ1-2
CASSVGPTYGYTF
TGCGCCAGCAGTGTAGGACCTACCTATGGCTACACCTTC
>TRBV28|-|-|TRBJ2-1
CASSLLQGGNEQFF
TGTGCCAGCAGTTTATTACAGGGTGGCAATGAGCAGTTCTTC
>TRBV6-6|-|-|TRBJ1-3
CASSYGGSGNTIYF
TGTGCCAGCAGTTATGGGGGTTCCGGAAACACCATATATTTT